These 15 T cell receptor beta chains were all obtained from the same sample, sequenced in a study of blood T cell repertoires in COVID-19 (dated by TCRdb to 2020 to 2021). Library generation was performed with the immunoSEQ multiplex PCR assay. The table comes from immuneACCESS by way of TCRdb, which keeps in-frame sequences with V and J called. Part of the clones is missing from these tables; in studies checked, under half for an unresolved V gene and the rest for unknown reasons. For this sample the table gives about 290,000 clones, of which roughly 91% were detected only once. Roughly 11% of the sample goes to the ten largest clones. The material sequenced was peripheral blood. These receptors were taken from a woman under 40 with COVID-19, enrolled during active disease.

The gene calls are TRBV6-5 and TRBJ1-1; 12 bases match TRBD1. Germline lookup yields CDR1 MNHEY and CDR2 SVGAGI. V shed 6 bases and J 4 bases; nucleotides not matched to a gene: 6. The CDR3 consists of 15 residues. The CDR3 DNA follows: TGTGCCAGCAGCTGGGACAGGGGGCTGCCCACTGAAGCTTTCTTT. Its translation is CASSWDRGLPTEAFF.

V usage is TRBV27 and J usage is TRBJ2-1; the D gene is possibly TRBD2 (7 bases). CDR3 length: 14 residues. CDR1 is MNHEY and CDR2 is SMNVEV in the germline V gene (reference sequence). V was trimmed by 7 bases and J by 3 bases, leaving 13 bases between them. CDR3: CASMGGGFYNEQFF. The CDR3 coding sequence is TGTGCCAGCATGGGCGGGGGCTTCTACAATGAGCAGTTCTTC.

The chain is built from TRBV5-4 and TRBJ2-3; 10 nucleotides match TRBD2. The germline V gene has CDR1 SGHNT and CDR2 YYREEE (reference sequence). This CDR3 has 15 amino acids. V lost 5 bases, J lost 6 bases, and 9 bases stayed unmatched. The CDR3 here is CASRTLAGVPDTQYF. The CDR3 bases are TGTGCCAGCAGAACGCTAGCGGGGGTACCGGATACGCAGTATTTT.

This clone was detected only once. V is TRBV7-9 and J is TRBJ2-7; TRBD2 agrees at 11 bases. Germline loops: CDR1 SEHNR, CDR2 FQNEAQ (reference sequence). Trimming cost V 5 bases and J 4 bases; bases outside gene matches: 10. The CDR3 extends over 16 amino acids. CDR3 residues: CASSPATSGVEYEQYF. CDR3 nucleotides: TGTGCCAGCAGCCCCGCGACTAGCGGGGTTGAGTACGAGCAGTACTTC. Based on the CDR3 plus reference TRBV7-9 and TRBJ2-7, the full variable domain is DTGVSQNPRHKITKRGQNVTFRCDPISEHNRLYWYRQTLGQGPEFLTYFQNEAQLEKSRLLSDRFSAERPKGSFSTLEIQRTEQGDSAMYLCASSPATSGVEYEQYFGPGTRLTVT.

The chain couples TRBV24-1 to TRBJ1-2; 9 bases agree with TRBD1. Germline V lookup: CDR1 KGHDR, CDR2 SFDVKD. The length of the CDR3 is 13 residues. With V trimmed by 7 bases and J by 8 bases, 7 bases remained unmatched. The CDR3 region is CATRGDRARGYTF. CDR3 coding DNA: TGTGCCACCAGGGGGGACAGGGCGAGGGGCTACACCTTC.

V is TRBV5-5 and J is TRBJ1-3; 7 positions match TRBD1. This CDR3 region has 14 residues. The germline gives CDR1 SGHKS, CDR2 YYEKEE (reference sequence). With V trimmed by 4 bases and J by 0 bases, 1 base remained unmatched. The CDR3 sequence is CASSTGDSGNTIYF. CDR3 DNA: TGTGCCAGCAGCACAGGGGACTCTGGAAACACCATATATTTT.

Points on this clone: The same CDR3 arises from other DNA sequences in this sample as well. The chain joins TRBV4-1 to TRBJ1-5; 8 bases match TRBD1. V was pared by 4 bases and J by 2 bases, with 4 bases of the junction left unmatched. Germline V gives CDR1 MGHRA, CDR2 YSYEKL. This CDR3 has 15 amino acids. The CDR3 here is CASSRTTGGNQPQHF. CDR3 DNA sequence: TGCGCCAGCAGCCGGACGACAGGGGGCAATCAGCCCCAGCATTTT.

The chain links TRBV30 to TRBJ1-6; the D is unclear. This CDR3 region has 14 residues. V gave up 0 bases and J gave up 6 bases, with 9 bases separating them. From germline, CDR1 is GTSNPN and CDR2 SVGIG (reference sequence). The CDR3 protein is CAWSVPYTNSPLHF. The CDR3 nucleotides read TGTGCCTGGAGTGTACCGTACACTAATTCACCCCTCCACTTT.

The V gene is TRBV2, the J gene TRBJ2-3; TRBD2 agrees at 9 bases. The J segment lost 2 bases and the V segment lost 2 bases, leaving 5 bases of the junction unmatched. CDR1 is SNHLY and CDR2 is FYNNEI in the germline V gene. CDR3 length: 16 residues. CDR3: CASSEPSGGNTDTQYF. Here the CDR3 DNA reads TGTGCCAGCAGTGAACCCAGCGGGGGGAACACAGATACGCAGTATTTT.

This clone occurred once. The V and J genes are TRBV27 and TRBJ2-5, with D possibly being TRBD2 (6 bases). Germline V gene lookup returns CDR1 MNHEY and CDR2 SMNVEV (reference sequence). The CDR3 spans 14 residues. The V gene lost 3 bases and the J gene lost 3 bases, with 11 bases spanning the gap. The CDR3 nucleotides are TGTGCCAGCAGTTTCTTCTGGGGGGAAGAGACCCAGTACTTC. It specifies CASSFFWGEETQYF.

This chain uses TRBV2 with TRBJ2-1; 7 bases match TRBD1. V trimming: 8 bases; J trimming: 9 bases; junction bases outside the gene matches: 10. The CDR3 sequence is 13 residues long. The V gene's germline CDR1 is SNHLY and CDR2 FYNNEI. CDR3 amino acids: CASGPQGLAEQFF. In nucleotides, the CDR3 is TGTGCCAGCGGCCCACAGGGGCTTGCTGAGCAGTTCTTC.

This clone appeared a single time. The V and J genes are TRBV28 and TRBJ1-2; possible D gene TRBD1, 5 bases. This CDR3 contains 14 residues. The V gene lost 8 bases and the J gene lost 3 bases, with 16 bases spanning the gap. CDR1 is MDHEN, CDR2 SYDVKM, per germline. The CDR3 DNA reads TGTGCCAGCTGGGGAGGGACGGCCCACTATGGCTACACCTTC. Its protein is CASWGGTAHYGYTF.

The rearrangement links TRBV7-9 to TRBJ2-3, with TRBD2 matching over 11 bases. V gave up 1 base and J gave up 6 bases; unmatched junction bases: 12. The length of the CDR3 is 18 residues. Per the germline V gene, CDR1 is SEHNR and CDR2 is FQNEAQ (reference sequence). Here the CDR3 DNA reads TGTGCCAGCAGCTTAGGCCACCTAGCGGGGGGACTCCGGGATACGCAGTATTTT. Translation gives CASSLGHLAGGLRDTQYF.

Worth noting for this clone: Other DNA sequences within the sample encode an identical CDR3. CDR3 in amino acids: CASSSGQGAGGYTF. CDR3 sequence (DNA): TGTGCCAGCAGTTCAGGACAGGGGGCAGGGGGCTACACCTTC. The chain joins TRBV6-5 to TRBJ1-2, with TRBD1 matching 11 bases. The CDR3 is 14 amino acids. J was trimmed by 8 bases and V by 4 bases; bases with no gene match: 6. Germline CDR1 is MNHEY and CDR2 is SVGAGI.

The chain joins TRBV19 to TRBJ1-5, with D unclear. Looked up from germline, CDR1 is LNHDA and CDR2 is SQIVND (reference sequence). The V end was cut by 5 bases, the J end by 7 bases, with 21 bases between. This CDR3 comprises 16 residues. The CDR3 loop is CASSFGEETERQPQHF. CDR3 nucleotides: TGTGCCAGTAGTTTTGGGGAGGAGACGGAGAGGCAGCCCCAGCATTTT. The full variable domain, completed using reference TRBV19 and TRBJ1-5, is DGGITQSPKYLFRKEGQNVTLSCEQNLNHDAMYWYRQDPGQGLRLIYYSQIVNDFQKGDIAEGYSVSREKKESFPLTVTSAQKNPTAFYLCASSFGEETERQPQHFGDGTRLSIL.